This is a list of T cell receptor beta chains from one sample in a study of radiotherapy plus CTLA-4 blockade in lung cancer. Method: immunoSEQ multiplex PCR; TCRdb's copy keeps in-frame clones and lacks some. The sample has 45,000 to 55,000 clones, around four fifths seen once; the top ten hold 2.5% to 3.5%. The specimen was peripheral blood, collected from a patient treated with radiotherapy plus ipilimumab. Receptors originate from a human donor with non-small cell lung cancer who had stable disease on radiotherapy plus ipilimumab. The CDR3 runs from the conserved cysteine through the conserved F or W. A D gene is named only where the DNA matches it firmly. Clone size is given for some rows only: seen once, a few or many times, or a class if the clone is expanded.

TRBJ2-7,NA,14,NA,TRBV5-1,CASREQGSNYEQYF,TGCGCCAGCAGAGAACAGGGTAGTAACTACGAGCAGTACTTC
TRBJ1-2,NA,14,NA,TRBV30,CAWSAVSPERGYTF,TGTGCCTGGAGTGCGGTAAGCCCAGAGCGAGGCTACACCTTC
TRBJ2-6,NA,19,TRBD2,TRBV11-2,CASSLERLAGGSGANVLTF,TGTGCCAGCAGCTTAGAAAGACTAGCGGGCGGCTCTGGGGCCAACGTCCTGACTTTC
TRBJ2-5,once,14,TRBD1,TRBV5-1,CASSLQGAPETQYF,TGCGCCAGCAGCCTTCAGGGGGCGCCGGAGACCCAGTACTTC
TRBJ2-1,NA,14,TRBD1,TRBV27,CASRDRESYNEQFF,TGTGCCAGCAGAGACAGGGAATCCTACAATGAGCAGTTCTTC
TRBJ1-6,NA,15,NA,TRBV13,CASSLAGLGDSPLHF,TGTGCCAGCAGCTTAGCAGGGCTTGGGGATTCACCCCTCCACTTT
TRBJ1-1,NA,14,NA,TRBV5-4,CASSLNEGYTEAFF,TGTGCCAGCAGCTTGAACGAGGGATACACTGAAGCTTTCTTT
TRBJ1-6,NA,16,TRBD1,TRBV7-3,CASSPMGQGNNSPLHF,TGTGCCAGCAGCCCGATGGGACAGGGTAATAATTCACCCCTCCACTTT
TRBJ1-1,NA,13,TRBD1,TRBV30,CAWGQGDPTEAFF,TGTGCCTGGGGACAGGGGGATCCCACTGAAGCTTTCTTT
TRBJ1-2,NA,14,NA,TRBV2,CASSEQALNYGYTF,TGTGCCAGCAGTGAACAAGCACTAAACTATGGCTACACCTTC
TRBJ2-6,NA,19,TRBD1,TRBV30,CAWHPLQGALTSGANVLTF,TGTGCCTGGCATCCTCTACAGGGGGCTCTCACCTCTGGGGCCAACGTCCTGACTTTC
TRBJ2-1,NA,15,TRBD2,TRBV28,CASSVTSGRANEQFF,TGTGCCAGCAGTGTGACTAGCGGGAGGGCCAATGAGCAGTTCTTC
TRBJ2-7,NA,15,TRBD2,TRBV6-6,CASSPGSGRGYEQYF,TGTGCCAGCAGCCCCGGTAGCGGGAGGGGGTACGAGCAGTACTTC
TRBJ2-2,NA,16,TRBD2,TRBV25-1,CASGTSGSLGAGELFF,TGTGCCAGCGGGACTAGCGGGAGCTTAGGGGCCGGGGAGCTGTTTTTT
TRBJ1-6,NA,17,TRBD1,TRBV7-2,CASSSRTGANYNSPLHF,TGTGCCAGCAGCTCCCGGACAGGGGCGAACTATAATTCACCCCTCCACTTT